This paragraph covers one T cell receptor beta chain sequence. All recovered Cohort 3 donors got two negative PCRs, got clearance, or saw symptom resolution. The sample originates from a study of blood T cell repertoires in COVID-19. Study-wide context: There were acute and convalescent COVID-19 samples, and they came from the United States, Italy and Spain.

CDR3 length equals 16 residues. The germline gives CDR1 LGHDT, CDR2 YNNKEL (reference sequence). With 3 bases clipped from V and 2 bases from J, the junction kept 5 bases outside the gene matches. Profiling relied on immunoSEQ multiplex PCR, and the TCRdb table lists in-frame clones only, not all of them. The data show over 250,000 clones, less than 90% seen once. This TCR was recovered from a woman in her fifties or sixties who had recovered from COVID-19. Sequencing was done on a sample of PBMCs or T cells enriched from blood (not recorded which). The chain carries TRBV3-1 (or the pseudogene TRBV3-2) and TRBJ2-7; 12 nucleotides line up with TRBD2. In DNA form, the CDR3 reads TGTGCCAGCAGCCACGAAACTAGCGGGAGGCCCTACGAGCAGTACTTC. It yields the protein CASSHETSGRPYEQYF.